The entry below gives a single TCR beta chain sequence along with its context. The data were obtained in a study of PD-L1 blockade in urothelial cancer. Study details: The number of prior chemotherapy regimens per patient was 0 to 3.

The time point was: peripheral blood 6 weeks after treatment start. TCRdb's copy holds only in-frame clones and misses some; the assay was immunoSEQ multiplex PCR. The repertoire holds just under 45,000 clones, about four fifths seen once, with less than 15% in the top ten. The TCR comes from a man aged 55 to 70 with urothelial cancer. Specimen: PBMCs, collected around atezolizumab (anti-PD-L1) treatment.

CDR3 residues: CAWSQLESGELFF. CDR3 sequence (DNA): TGTGCCTGGAGCCAACTCGAGTCCGGGGAGCTGTTTTTT. The chain has TRBV30 and TRBJ2-2, with unresolved D. This CDR3 is built from 13 residues. The V end was cut by 3 bases, the J end by 6 bases, with 11 bases between. The germline CDR1 and CDR2 sequences are GTSNPN and SVGIG (reference sequence). The full variable domain, its missing parts supplied by reference TRBV30 and TRBJ2-2, is SQTIHQWPATLVQPVGSPLSLECTVEGTSNPNLYWYRQAAGRGLQLLFYSVGIGQISSEVPQNLSASRPQDRQFILSSKKLLLSDSGFYLCAWSQLESGELFFGEGSRLTVL.